The entry below gives a single T cell receptor beta chain sequence along with its context. The data originate from a study of T cell repertoires in cytomegalovirus infection. The CDR3 is made up of 12 amino acids. V lost 2 bases and J lost 6, with 8 bases in between. Germline V CDR1 and CDR2: SGHDT, YYEEEE. TCRdb reprocessed the reads with MiXCR, giving one entry per CDR3 protein. This table has some 390,000 distinct CDR3 sequences, over 15% appearing once. The sample consisted of PBMCs. This chain uses TRBV5-6 with TRBJ1-1; no definite D call. The TCR originated in a human donor in good health (CMV status not recorded). Some clones in this sample may be carry-over from other donors' samples. Here the CDR3 DNA reads TGTGCCAGCAGCTTTTCAGCGTCTGAAGCTTTCTTT. It codes for CASSFSASEAFF.